This entry lists 22 T cell receptor beta chains sequenced from one sample in a study of T cell responses to AZD1222 COVID-19 vaccine. The assay was immunoSEQ multiplex PCR, and TCRdb's table has in-frame clones only and misses some. Altogether about 120,000 clones are present, around 87% being singletons, with the ten largest covering 3%. Sequences were derived from peripheral blood, sampled 28 days after the second AZD1222 dose. These receptors were obtained from an adult who received the AZD1222 COVID-19 vaccine.

The chain combines TRBV12-5 with TRBJ2-5; D unclear. V lost 5 bases to trimming and J lost 4 bases, with 14 bases between them. Germline V gives CDR1 LGHNT, CDR2 FRNRAP. CDR3 length equals 14 residues. CDR3 residues: CASGLAAPVETQYF. In nucleotides, the CDR3 is TGTGCTAGTGGTCTGGCGGCGCCGGTAGAGACCCAGTACTTC. The full variable domain, completed using reference TRBV12-5 and TRBJ2-5, is DARVTQTPRHKVTEMGQEVTMRCQPILGHNTVFWYRQTMMQGLELLAYFRNRAPLDDSGMPKDRFSAEMPDATLATLKIQPSEPRDSAVYFCASGLAAPVETQYFGPGTRLLVL.

This sequence joins TRBV9 and TRBJ2-1; the match to TRBD1 covers 7 bases. V shed 4 bases, J shed 0 bases, and the junction held 7 bases outside the gene matches. Germline CDR1 and CDR2: SGDLS and YYNGEE. This CDR3 has 16 residues. The CDR3 coding sequence is TGTGCCAGCAGCACGGGACAGCTTAGCTCCTACAATGAGCAGTTCTTC. Protein sequence: CASSTGQLSSYNEQFF.

The genes are TRBV10-3 and TRBJ2-7; TRBD2 aligns across 7 bases. The CDR3 covers 16 residues. Trimming cost V 8 bases and J 4 bases; bases outside gene matches: 17. Germline-derived CDR1 and CDR2 are ENHRY and SYGVKD. CDR3 sequence (DNA): TGTGCCATCGGAGGTTCAGCGGGGCACACAACTTACGAGCAGTACTTC. Its translation is CAIGGSAGHTTYEQYF.

V usage is TRBV4-1 and J usage is TRBJ2-1; 9 bases are a match to TRBD1. Looked up from germline, CDR1 is MGHRA and CDR2 is YSYEKL. V gave up 3 bases and J gave up 4 bases; unmatched junction bases: 4. The CDR3 length is 15 residues. CDR3 DNA sequence: TGCGCCAGCAGCCAGGACAGGGGAGAATACAATGAGCAGTTCTTC. The encoded protein is CASSQDRGEYNEQFF.

The chain is built from TRBV30 and TRBJ1-5; possibly TRBD1 for D (6 bases). CDR3 length: 16 residues. Between the trimmed V and J ends, which lost 3 bases and 7 bases, there was a span of 22 bases. CDR1 and CDR2 (germline): GTSNPN, SVGIG (reference sequence). CDR3 sequence: CAWSSMGGPSPQPQHF. The DNA for the CDR3 is TGTGCCTGGAGCTCAATGGGGGGCCCGTCCCCACAGCCCCAGCATTTT.

This clone was seen once. This sequence joins TRBV19 and TRBJ1-3; TRBD1 might be the D (6 bases). The V gene's germline CDR1 is LNHDA and CDR2 SQIVND (reference sequence). The CDR3 consists of 15 residues. V was clipped by 7 bases and J by 0 bases, with 13 bases between them. This CDR3 reads CASTLGQSSGNTIYF. The CDR3 region has the DNA TGTGCCAGTACCCTCGGACAGAGCTCTGGAAACACCATATATTTT.

This clone has only one observation. This rearrangement joins TRBV18 to TRBJ1-1; no reliable D call. CDR1 is KGHSH, CDR2 LQKENI, per germline. This CDR3 comprises 12 residues. The V and J ends lost 5 bases and 2 bases respectively, with 6 bases between them. The CDR3 nucleotides are TGTGCCAGCTCAAAAGTAAACACTGAAGCTTTCTTT. Its protein is CASSKVNTEAFF.

The V and J genes are TRBV28 and TRBJ1-5; D gene ambiguous. V was pared by 1 base and J by 5 bases, with 12 bases between. Germline V CDR1 and CDR2: MDHEN, SYDVKM. The CDR3 has 15 residues. The CDR3 nucleotides read TGTGCCAGCAGTTTATTGGGTAGGGATGATCAGCCCCAGCATTTT. Translation gives CASSLLGRDDQPQHF.

The CDR3 DNA reads as TGCGCCAGCAGCCAAGATTTAACAGGGGCGAAAGCTTTCTTT. It specifies CASSQDLTGAKAFF. The rearrangement uses TRBV4-1 and TRBJ1-1; TRBD1 matches at 7 bases. The CDR3 spans 14 residues. Unmatched junction bases numbered 7, after V lost 0 bases and J lost 9 bases. Per germline, CDR1 MGHRA and CDR2 YSYEKL.

The chain links TRBV2 to TRBJ2-1, with D maybe TRBD2 (5 bases). Germline loops: CDR1 SNHLY, CDR2 FYNNEI. V was shortened by 6 bases and J by 5 bases, with 11 bases between the two germline ends. The CDR3 runs to 13 residues. CDR3 sequence: CASRPPGDNEQFF. The DNA of the CDR3 is TGTGCCAGCAGGCCCCCCGGGGACAATGAGCAGTTCTTC.

The rearrangement links TRBV6-6 to TRBJ1-1; D may be TRBD1 (5 bases). The V end was cut by 6 bases, the J end by 0 bases, with 14 bases between. The CDR3 is made up of 15 amino acids. Germline-derived CDR1 and CDR2 are MNHNY and SVGAGI (reference sequence). Written as DNA, the CDR3 is TGTGCCAGCAGCCGCAGGGAGACCATGAACACTGAAGCTTTCTTT. Protein product: CASSRRETMNTEAFF.

This clone was picked up a small number of times. The V gene is TRBV28, the J gene TRBJ2-2; 12 bases match TRBD2. The CDR3 is 15 residues long. Germline V gene sequence: CDR1 MDHEN, CDR2 SYDVKM. The ends lost 4 bases at V and 6 bases at J; junction bases unmatched: 3. The CDR3 region is CASSSRLAGAGELFF. The DNA of the CDR3 is TGTGCCAGCAGTTCCCGACTAGCGGGGGCCGGGGAGCTGTTTTTT.

Turning to this clone: The junction and the germline gene differ at one end; a read error may be behind it. CDR3 protein: CATSGDMGASGYTF. Here the CDR3 DNA reads TGTGCCACCAGCGGAGACATGGGGGCATCTGGCTACACCTTC. The V and J genes are TRBV15 and TRBJ1-2; TRBD1 might be the D (6 bases). The CDR3 loop spans 14 amino acids. Germline loops: CDR1 LNHNV, CDR2 YYDKDF (reference sequence).

This chain uses TRBV19 with TRBJ1-2; D gene uncertain. Trimming pared 0 bases from V and 0 bases from J, leaving 2 bases between. The germline CDR1 and CDR2 sequences are LNHDA and SQIVND (reference sequence). There are 13 residues in the CDR3. This CDR3 reads CASSIDTNYGYTF. The CDR3 DNA reads as TGTGCCAGTAGTATAGATACTAACTATGGCTACACCTTC.

The genes are TRBV7-2 and TRBJ2-1; a possible D gene is TRBD2 (7 bases). Germline assignment: CDR1 SGHTA and CDR2 FQGNSA. The CDR3 has 15 residues. V dropped 5 bases and J dropped 6 bases, with 17 bases sitting between them. As DNA, the CDR3 is TGTGCCAGCAGCCCCCGCCTCGGGGGGCCCAATGAGCAGTTCTTC. It yields the protein CASSPRLGGPNEQFF.

J is TRBJ1-1 and V is TRBV18; D is ambiguous. There are 15 residues in the CDR3. Trimming took 0 bases from V and 0 from J, leaving 8 bases between them. Germline values: CDR1 KGHSH, CDR2 LQKENI. The CDR3 DNA reads TGTGCCAGCTCACCACCGAACGGGCTGAACACTGAAGCTTTCTTT. Translation: CASSPPNGLNTEAFF.

The chain combines TRBV19 with TRBJ2-1; D is perhaps TRBD1 or TRBD2 (5 bases each). V dropped 7 bases and J dropped 5 bases, with 18 bases sitting between them. CDR3 length equals 15 residues. Germline assignment: CDR1 LNHDA and CDR2 SQIVND (reference sequence). The CDR3 sequence is CASTLGANPNNEQFF. The DNA for the CDR3 is TGTGCCAGTACCCTCGGGGCAAACCCGAACAATGAGCAGTTCTTC.

V gene TRBV9 combines with J gene TRBJ2-3; possibly TRBD2 for D (7 bases). Germline-derived CDR1 and CDR2 are SGDLS and YYNGEE. The length of the CDR3 is 15 residues. Trimming removed 4 bases from V and 5 bases from J, with 17 bases in between. The CDR3 DNA sequence: TGTGCCAGCAGCCCGGAGGCGGGGGCGGAAGATACGCAGTATTTT. Protein product: CASSPEAGAEDTQYF.

The CDR3 region has the DNA TGTGCCAGCAAACAACCGGGCTCTGGGGCCAACGTCCTGACTTTC. The encoded protein is CASKQPGSGANVLTF. The chain has TRBV28 and TRBJ2-6; unclear D gene. This CDR3 contains 15 residues. V dropped 7 bases and J dropped 0 bases, with 10 bases sitting between them. CDR1 and CDR2 from the germline V gene are MDHEN and SYDVKM. The full variable domain, its missing parts supplied by reference TRBV28 and TRBJ2-6, is DVKVTQSSRYLVKRTGEKVFLECVQDMDHENMFWYRQDPGLGLRLIYFSYDVKMKEKGDIPEGYSVSREKKERFSLILESASTNQTSMYLCASKQPGSGANVLTFGAGSRLTVL.

The chain is built from TRBV6-5 and TRBJ1-2, with D possibly being TRBD1 (5 bases). CDR1 and CDR2 from the germline V gene are MNHEY and SVGAGI. Between the trimmed V and J ends, which lost 5 bases and 4 bases, there was a span of 11 bases. The CDR3 extends over 13 amino acids. The CDR3 here is CASSPEGPYGYTF. The DNA for the CDR3 is TGTGCCAGCAGTCCGGAGGGACCCTATGGCTACACCTTC.

The gene calls are TRBV3-1 (or the pseudogene TRBV3-2) and TRBJ2-5, with TRBD2 identical over 10 bases. Looked up from germline, CDR1 is LGHDT and CDR2 is YNNKEL (reference sequence). V dropped 8 bases and J dropped 4; count of bases not matched to a gene: 13. The CDR3 totals 16 residues. In DNA, the CDR3 is TGTGCCAGCCGATGGATGAGCGGGGGGGCGGGAGAGACCCAGTACTTC. Translation: CASRWMSGGAGETQYF.

The rearrangement links TRBV6-2 or TRBV6-3 to TRBJ2-3; D unresolved. Deletions cut 6 bases from V and 4 bases from J, with 11 bases between. Germline CDR1 MNHEY, CDR2 SVGEGT. The CDR3 has 13 amino acids. CDR3 DNA: TGTGCCAGCAGCCGATCGGAACCAGATACGCAGTATTTT. This gives the protein CASSRSEPDTQYF.